Presented here are 27 T cell receptor beta chains from one specimen sequenced in a study of blood T cell repertoires in COVID-19. The protocol was immunoSEQ multiplex PCR, while the TCRdb copy is restricted to in-frame clones and leaves out a portion. Among fewer than 250,000 clones, 83% were seen once, and the ten largest hold under 3%. Sequencing input: peripheral blood. The receptors come from a woman between 35 and 50 years old with active or convalescent COVID-19.

The chain has TRBV6-5 and TRBJ2-2; the D is unclear. This CDR3 spans 12 amino acids. The V gene's germline CDR1 is MNHEY and CDR2 SVGAGI. V lost 6 bases and J lost 5, with 7 bases in between. The CDR3 DNA follows: TGTGCCAGCAGCCCAGTAACCGGGGAGCTGTTTTTT. Encoded protein: CASSPVTGELFF.

The chain couples TRBV5-6 to TRBJ1-1; tentative D call: TRBD1 (6 bases). The CDR3 consists of 13 residues. Looked up from germline, CDR1 is SGHDT and CDR2 is YYEEEE. Between the trimmed V and J ends, which lost 1 base and 6 bases, there was a span of 10 bases. The CDR3, as DNA: TGTGCCAGCAGCTTGTTAGGGGGTCCTGAAGCTTTCTTT. This translates into CASSLLGGPEAFF.

This chain links TRBV6-1 with TRBJ1-2; D unclear. The V gene lost 1 base and the J gene lost 6 bases, with 15 bases spanning the gap. CDR3 length equals 15 residues. CDR1 is MNHNS, CDR2 SASEGT, per germline. The CDR3, as DNA: TGTGCCAGCAGTGAAGTTTCCCCGGAGAATAATGGCTACACCTTC. Its translation is CASSEVSPENNGYTF.

This chain uses TRBV5-1 with TRBJ2-1; the D gene is possibly TRBD1 (6 bases). V was trimmed by 3 bases and J by 0 bases, leaving 10 bases between them. Looked up from germline, CDR1 is SGHRS and CDR2 is YFSETQ. The CDR3 is 15 residues long. The DNA of the CDR3 is TGCGCCAGCAGCTCACCGGGACACTCCTACAATGAGCAGTTCTTC. Translated: CASSSPGHSYNEQFF.

The chain uses TRBV5-1 and TRBJ2-3, with a possible D match to TRBD2 (6 bases). Per germline, CDR1 SGHRS and CDR2 YFSETQ. The V end was cut by 3 bases, the J end by 4 bases, with 12 bases between. This CDR3 comprises 14 residues. The CDR3 DNA follows: TGCGCCAGCAGCTATGCGGGGTCTGCAGATACGCAGTATTTT. Its translation is CASSYAGSADTQYF. Full variable domain (rest looked up from reference TRBV5-1 and TRBJ2-3): KAGVTQTPRYLIKTRGQQVTLSCSPISGHRSVSWYQQTPGQGLQFLFEYFSETQRNKGNFPGRFSGRQFSNSRSEMNVSTLELGDSALYLCASSYAGSADTQYFGPGTRLTVL.

This chain joins TRBV3-1 (or the pseudogene TRBV3-2) and TRBJ2-1, with 11 bases matching TRBD1. This CDR3 spans 15 amino acids. The germline V gene has CDR1 LGHDT and CDR2 YNNKEL (reference sequence). The junction had 10 bases not matched to a gene; V was cut back by 8 bases and J by 7 bases. CDR3 bases: TGTGCCAGCGGCCTTGGGACAGGGGGTGGAAATGAGCAGTTCTTC. It codes for CASGLGTGGGNEQFF.

The chain links TRBV7-9 to TRBJ1-1; possibly TRBD1 for D (6 bases). Germline assignment: CDR1 SEHNR and CDR2 FQNEAQ (reference sequence). V gave up 4 bases and J gave up 6 bases, with 15 bases separating them. CDR3 length: 14 amino acids. The CDR3 nucleotides read TGTGCCAGCAGCTCGCAAGGGGGGGCTTCTGAAGCTTTCTTT. Amino acid sequence: CASSSQGGASEAFF.

This rearrangement joins TRBV2 to TRBJ1-5; D is possibly TRBD1 (5 bases). CDR1 is SNHLY, CDR2 FYNNEI, per germline. Between the trimmed V and J ends, which lost 4 bases and 0 bases, there was a span of 10 bases. This CDR3 has 15 residues. The CDR3 reads CASSGKGLSNQPQHF. The CDR3 region has the DNA TGTGCCAGCAGTGGTAAGGGACTTAGCAATCAGCCCCAGCATTTT.

The chain couples TRBV30 to TRBJ2-5; 7 nucleotides match TRBD2. This CDR3 is 14 amino acids long. Germline CDR1 is GTSNPN and CDR2 is SVGIG (reference sequence). V was pared by 1 base and J by 1 base, with 3 bases of the junction left unmatched. CDR3: CAWSGRGVQETQYF. CDR3 in DNA: TGTGCCTGGAGTGGCCGGGGGGTCCAAGAGACCCAGTACTTC.

The V call is TRBV19, the J call TRBJ1-1; D remains unclear. V was pared by 2 bases and J by 3 bases, with 10 bases between. The length of the CDR3 is 14 residues. In germline, CDR1 is LNHDA, CDR2 SQIVND (reference sequence). CDR3 in DNA: TGTGCCAGTAGTATACAGGTTCGCGACACTGAAGCTTTCTTT. Its protein is CASSIQVRDTEAFF.

The V and J genes are TRBV25-1 and TRBJ2-3; 10 bases are shared with TRBD2. CDR3 length equals 16 residues. The V gene end was trimmed by 3 bases and the J gene end by 4 bases; junction bases not matched to a gene: 7. Germline-derived CDR1 and CDR2 are MGHDK and SYGVNS. This CDR3 is CASSDLAGVGADTQYF. The CDR3 nucleotides are TGTGCCAGCAGTGACCTAGCGGGGGTAGGGGCAGATACGCAGTATTTT.

The chain is built from TRBV28 and TRBJ2-3; 7 bases are a match to TRBD1. The length of the CDR3 is 15 residues. From germline, CDR1 is MDHEN and CDR2 SYDVKM. J was trimmed by 4 bases and V by 5 bases; bases with no gene match: 9. The CDR3 loop reads CASSAYKQGADTQYF. CDR3 in DNA: TGTGCCAGCAGTGCCTATAAGCAGGGGGCAGATACGCAGTATTTT. Complete variable domain (other parts from reference TRBV28 and TRBJ2-3): DVKVTQSSRYLVKRTGEKVFLECVQDMDHENMFWYRQDPGLGLRLIYFSYDVKMKEKGDIPEGYSVSREKKERFSLILESASTNQTSMYLCASSAYKQGADTQYFGPGTRLTVL.

The J gene is TRBJ2-1, the V gene TRBV6-5; TRBD1 matches 7 bases. The V and J ends lost 6 bases and 6 bases, in that order; junction bases with no gene match: 8. CDR1 is MNHEY and CDR2 is SVGAGI in the germline V gene. The CDR3 totals 14 residues. In DNA form, the CDR3 reads TGTGCCAGCAGACCAACAGGGGTAGGCAATGAGCAGTTCTTC. It is translated as CASRPTGVGNEQFF.

The rearrangement uses TRBV9 and TRBJ2-7, with D possibly matching TRBD2 (6 bases). Germline values: CDR1 SGDLS, CDR2 YYNGEE. The CDR3 loop spans 14 amino acids. V was clipped by 0 bases and J by 1 base, with 8 bases between them. CDR3 in DNA: TGTGCCAGCAGCGTAGCCAGCGGGTCCTACGAGCAGTACTTC. Residues: CASSVASGSYEQYF.

V usage is TRBV7-9 and J usage is TRBJ2-7; 8 bases match TRBD1. CDR1 is SEHNR and CDR2 is FQNEAQ in the germline V gene (reference sequence). There are 16 residues in the CDR3. V lost 5 bases to trimming and J lost 4 bases; unmatched junction nucleotides: 13. CDR3 sequence reads: CASSPRQGKASYEQYF. In nucleotides, the CDR3 is TGTGCCAGCAGCCCCCGACAGGGGAAAGCTTCTTACGAGCAGTACTTC.

The chain combines TRBV7-2 with TRBJ1-1; 7 nucleotides line up with TRBD1. With V trimmed by 5 bases and J by 2 bases, 11 bases remained unmatched. The CDR3 spans 16 residues. CDR1 is SGHTA, CDR2 FQGNSA, per germline. The CDR3 protein is CASSLPPGTANTEAFF. For the CDR3, the DNA is TGTGCCAGCAGCCTGCCGCCCGGGACAGCCAACACTGAAGCTTTCTTT.

This clone was recorded only once. This CDR3 reads CASSERQGDLYEQYF. The CDR3 region has the DNA TGTGCCAGCAGCGAGCGGCAGGGGGATCTCTACGAGCAGTACTTC. V gene TRBV11-3 combines with J gene TRBJ2-7; 7 bases are a match to TRBD1. Trimming removed 5 bases from V and 3 bases from J; junction bases left unmatched: 10. Germline V gene sequence: CDR1 SGHNT, CDR2 YENEEA. CDR3 length: 15 amino acids.

This clone showed up just a few times. The rearrangement joins TRBV12-3 or TRBV12-4 to TRBJ1-2; D gene ambiguous. This CDR3 has 11 residues. The V end lost 10 bases, the J end lost 4 bases, and 10 bases lay between the germline ends. CDR3 DNA sequence: TGTGCCACCCGGGTCGGCTATGGCTACACCTTC. This encodes CATRVGYGYTF.

The chain couples TRBV7-3 to TRBJ1-1; D ambiguous. Germline-derived CDR1 and CDR2 are SGHTA and FQGTGA. The CDR3 sequence is 14 residues long. V was pared by 5 bases and J by 0 bases, with 10 bases between. The CDR3 here is CASSPTSMNTEAFF. The CDR3 nucleotides are TGTGCCAGCAGCCCTACTTCAATGAACACTGAAGCTTTCTTT.

The chain has TRBV7-9 and TRBJ1-6; 7 bases agree with TRBD1. The CDR3 is 16 amino acids. V dropped 5 bases and J dropped 1; count of bases not matched to a gene: 5. The germline gives CDR1 SEHNR, CDR2 FQNEAQ (reference sequence). The CDR3 is CASSSTGVSYNSPLHF. The CDR3 nucleotides read TGTGCCAGCAGCAGTACAGGGGTATCCTATAATTCACCCCTCCACTTT.

This chain joins TRBV24-1 and TRBJ2-3, with 8 bases that match TRBD2. J was trimmed by 3 bases and V by 3 bases; bases with no gene match: 7. The germline gives CDR1 KGHDR, CDR2 SFDVKD. The CDR3 length is 16 residues. CDR3 coding DNA: TGTGCCACCAGTGATATTTCCGGGGGGGGTACAGATACGCAGTATTTT. It is translated as CATSDISGGGTDTQYF.

This clone was observed once. The rearrangement joins TRBV11-2 to TRBJ1-4; D might be TRBD1 (5 bases). With 5 bases removed from V and 5 bases from J, the gap between germline ends came to 12 bases. CDR3 length: 14 residues. Germline-derived CDR1 and CDR2 are SGHAT and FQNNGV. The CDR3 sequence: CASSLMGLNEKLFF. The CDR3 DNA sequence: TGTGCCAGCAGCCTGATGGGACTGAATGAAAAACTGTTTTTT.

This chain joins TRBV7-9 and TRBJ1-2; perhaps TRBD1 as D (6 bases). Germline loops: CDR1 SEHNR, CDR2 FQNEAQ (reference sequence). The CDR3 sequence is 15 residues long. V was trimmed by 6 bases and J by 4 bases, leaving 18 bases between them. The CDR3 nucleotides read TGTGCCAGCAGGCCCGAACAGGGACACCTCTATGGCTACACCTTC. Protein: CASRPEQGHLYGYTF.

This chain uses TRBV24-1 with TRBJ1-5; D uncertain. This CDR3 comprises 14 residues. Between the trimmed V and J ends, which lost 9 bases and 2 bases, there was a span of 13 bases. The germline gives CDR1 KGHDR, CDR2 SFDVKD. The CDR3 reads CATAGGGGNQPQHF. In nucleotides, the CDR3 is TGTGCCACCGCGGGCGGTGGCGGCAATCAGCCCCAGCATTTT.

This chain joins TRBV14 and TRBJ2-1, with 8 bases that match TRBD1. Germline CDR1 is SGHDN and CDR2 is FVKESK. Unmatched junction bases numbered 1, after V lost 9 bases and J lost 3 bases. The CDR3 extends over 12 amino acids. The CDR3 here is CASGQGYNEQFF. For the CDR3, the DNA is TGTGCCAGTGGACAGGGCTACAATGAGCAGTTCTTC.

The CDR3 loop reads CASGLRENTEAFF. CDR3 in DNA: TGTGCTAGTGGTTTGCGAGAGAACACTGAAGCTTTCTTT. The chain links TRBV12-5 to TRBJ1-1; D is unclear. Trimming stripped 2 bases from V and 1 base from J, with 5 bases between. This CDR3 has 13 residues. Germline values: CDR1 LGHNT, CDR2 FRNRAP.

V usage is TRBV27 and J usage is TRBJ2-7; D is perhaps TRBD2 (5 bases). This CDR3 is 12 amino acids long. Germline CDR1 is MNHEY and CDR2 is SMNVEV (reference sequence). Trimming took off 4 bases at V and 3 bases at J, with 7 bases between the two ends. In DNA form, the CDR3 reads TGTGCCAGCAGTTACGAGGGCTACGAGCAGTACTTC. Its translation is CASSYEGYEQYF.